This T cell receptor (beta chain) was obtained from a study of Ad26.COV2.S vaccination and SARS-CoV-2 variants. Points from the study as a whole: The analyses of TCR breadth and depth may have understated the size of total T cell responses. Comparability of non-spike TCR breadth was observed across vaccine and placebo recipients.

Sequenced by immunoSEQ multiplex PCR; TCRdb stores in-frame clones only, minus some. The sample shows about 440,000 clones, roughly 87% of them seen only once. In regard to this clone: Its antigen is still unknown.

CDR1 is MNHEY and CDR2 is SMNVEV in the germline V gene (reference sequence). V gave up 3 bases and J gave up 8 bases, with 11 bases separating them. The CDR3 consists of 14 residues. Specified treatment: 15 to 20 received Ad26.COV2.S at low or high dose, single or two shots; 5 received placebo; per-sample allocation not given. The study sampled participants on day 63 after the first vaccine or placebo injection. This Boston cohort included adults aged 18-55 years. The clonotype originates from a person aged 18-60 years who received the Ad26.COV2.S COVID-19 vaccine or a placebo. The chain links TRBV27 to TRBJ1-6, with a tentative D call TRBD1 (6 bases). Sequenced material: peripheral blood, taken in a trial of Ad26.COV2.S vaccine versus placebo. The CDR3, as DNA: TGTGCCAGCAGTTTTACAGGGCTTGATTCACCCCTCCACTTT. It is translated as CASSFTGLDSPLHF.